These 29 T cell receptor beta chains were sequenced from one sample in a study of blood T cell repertoires in COVID-19. Clones were read by immunoSEQ multiplex PCR, and TCRdb kept only the in-frame ones, dropping some. The sample includes 200,000 to 250,000 clones, over 70% of them seen just once. Sequencing was carried out using peripheral blood. The receptors shown here come from a woman aged 65 to 85 with acute or convalescent COVID-19.

The chain links TRBV5-6 to TRBJ1-1; 11 nucleotides match TRBD1. Per germline, CDR1 SGHDT and CDR2 YYEEEE. The CDR3 totals 16 residues. Unmatched junction bases numbered 5, after V lost 3 bases and J lost 1 base. The CDR3 DNA reads as TGTGCCAGCAGCTCCGGACAGGGGGCTAAGAACACTGAAGCTTTCTTT. Residues: CASSSGQGAKNTEAFF.

This clone was recorded once. This sequence joins TRBV5-1 and TRBJ1-2; tentative D call: TRBD1 (5 bases). The germline V and J ends were trimmed by 0 bases and 4 bases, with 10 bases remaining between them. The germline CDR1 and CDR2 sequences are SGHRS and YFSETQ. The CDR3 contains 14 residues. CDR3 loop: CASSLGDSIYGYTF. CDR3 nucleotides: TGCGCCAGCAGCTTGGGTGACAGCATCTATGGCTACACCTTC.

On this clone itself: Other DNA sequences in the same sample also yield this CDR3. V usage is TRBV5-1 and J usage is TRBJ1-1; possibly TRBD1 for D (5 bases). Trimming took off 1 base at V and 1 base at J, with 5 bases between the two ends. The CDR3 covers 13 residues. Germline loops: CDR1 SGHRS, CDR2 YFSETQ. For the CDR3, the DNA is TGCGCCAGCAGCTTGACAGGGAACACTGAAGCTTTCTTT. Its protein product is CASSLTGNTEAFF.

The V call is TRBV28, the J call TRBJ1-1; TRBD1 aligns across 7 bases. CDR1 is MDHEN, CDR2 SYDVKM, per germline. This CDR3 comprises 14 residues. V lost 6 bases, J lost 4 bases, and 8 bases stayed unmatched. CDR3 sequence: CASRRQGGTTEAFF. The CDR3 DNA sequence: TGTGCCAGCAGGCGACAGGGTGGGACCACTGAAGCTTTCTTT.

A word on this clone: This specimen includes other DNA sequences encoding the same CDR3. The V gene is TRBV28, the J gene TRBJ2-5, with 8 bases fitting TRBD2. With 4 bases clipped from V and 4 bases from J, the junction kept 2 bases outside the gene matches. Germline V gene data show CDR1 as MDHEN and CDR2 as SYDVKM. This CDR3 is 13 amino acids long. Written as DNA, the CDR3 is TGTGCCAGCAGTTCGGGGGGGGTAGAGACCCAGTACTTC. Its translation is CASSSGGVETQYF.

CDR3 amino acids: CASSTGTGNTGELFF. CDR3 sequence (DNA): TGTGCCAGCTCAACCGGGACAGGGAACACCGGGGAGCTGTTTTTT. The chain combines TRBV18 with TRBJ2-2, with TRBD1 matching over 8 bases. Germline assignment: CDR1 KGHSH and CDR2 LQKENI. This CDR3 region has 15 residues. After removal of 5 bases from V and 1 base from J, the junction contained 3 bases not matched to a gene.

This clone came up once. The same CDR3 can be traced to other DNA sequences in this sample. The chain carries TRBV15 and TRBJ2-5; unclear D gene. V was clipped by 0 bases and J by 5 bases, with 7 bases between them. The CDR3 consists of 13 residues. Germline V lookup: CDR1 LNHNV, CDR2 YYDKDF (reference sequence). DNA for the CDR3: TGTGCCACCAGCAGAGATCTGCGGGAGACCCAGTACTTC. It encodes CATSRDLRETQYF.

V and J are TRBV5-1 and TRBJ2-7; 12 bases match TRBD2. Losses at the gene ends were 4 bases for V and 0 bases for J; bases not matched to a gene: 5. CDR1 is SGHRS and CDR2 is YFSETQ in the germline V gene. The CDR3 runs 16 residues. The CDR3 protein is CASSGGLAGSSYEQYF. CDR3 bases: TGCGCCAGCAGCGGGGGACTAGCGGGTAGCTCCTACGAGCAGTACTTC.

The V gene is TRBV11-2, the J gene TRBJ2-1; 7 bases line up with TRBD2. Trimming cost V 6 bases and J 0 bases; bases outside gene matches: 14. Germline values: CDR1 SGHAT, CDR2 FQNNGV. The length of the CDR3 is 18 residues. CDR3: CASSWVLAETSSYNEQFF. The CDR3 DNA follows: TGTGCCAGCAGTTGGGTCCTAGCGGAGACGAGCTCCTACAATGAGCAGTTCTTC.

The gene calls are TRBV12-2 and TRBJ2-1; the D call of TRBD2 is as the table states it, not checked on the DNA. TRBV12-2 is termed a pseudogene. This CDR3 is built from 18 residues. CDR3 amino acids: CASRPRTSARTVYNEQFF. Here the CDR3 DNA reads TGTGCAAGTCGCCCCAGGACTAGCGCACGCACCGTCTACAATGAGCAGTTCTTC.

The genes are TRBV27 and TRBJ2-2; D not resolved. Per the germline V gene, CDR1 is MNHEY and CDR2 is SMNVEV (reference sequence). The CDR3 loop spans 15 amino acids. V lost 7 bases and J 3 bases, leaving 15 bases between the germline ends. For the CDR3, the DNA is TGTGCCAGCACCCCTAAAACCCTTTACACCGGGGAGCTGTTTTTT. Its translation: CASTPKTLYTGELFF.

The chain links TRBV6-1 to TRBJ2-6; D is undetermined. V was shortened by 1 base and J by 3 bases, with 7 bases between the two germline ends. The CDR3 is 15 residues long. Germline V gene data show CDR1 as MNHNS and CDR2 as SASEGT. Here the CDR3 reads CASSEGRYGANVLTF. CDR3 nucleotide sequence: TGTGCCAGCAGTGAAGGGAGATATGGGGCCAACGTCCTGACTTTC.

This clone has just a few counts. The rearrangement joins TRBV4-2 to TRBJ1-2, with a tentative D call TRBD1 (6 bases). Germline V gives CDR1 LGHNA, CDR2 YNFKEQ. This CDR3 comprises 15 residues. V lost 0 bases, J lost 6 bases, and 14 bases lay in between. The CDR3 nucleotides are TGTGCCAGCAGCCAAGATCTAGGACAGAGGAATGGCTACACCTTC. The encoded protein is CASSQDLGQRNGYTF.

J is TRBJ2-7 and V is TRBV6-5; the match to TRBD1 covers 11 bases. This CDR3 has 15 amino acids. Germline CDR1 reads MNHEY; CDR2 reads SVGAGI. Trimming cost V 1 base and J 4 bases; bases outside gene matches: 3. This CDR3 reads CASSYWTGGGYEQYF. CDR3 coding DNA: TGTGCCAGCAGTTACTGGACAGGGGGCGGGTACGAGCAGTACTTC.

The chain has TRBV5-1 and TRBJ2-2, with D perhaps matching TRBD1 (6 bases). The V end lost 0 bases, the J end lost 0 bases, and 9 bases lay between the germline ends. This CDR3 spans 16 amino acids. CDR1 SGHRS and CDR2 YFSETQ come from the germline V gene. The CDR3 coding sequence is TGCGCCAGCAGCTTGGATGGGGGCGCGAACACCGGGGAGCTGTTTTTT. Amino acids: CASSLDGGANTGELFF.

This chain connects TRBV5-1 to TRBJ2-1, with TRBD1 matching 9 bases. The CDR3 loop spans 14 amino acids. Germline V CDR1 and CDR2: SGHRS, YFSETQ. The J segment lost 8 bases and the V segment lost 2 bases, leaving 5 bases of the junction unmatched. CDR3 sequence: CASSLGTGLDEQFF. The CDR3 DNA reads as TGCGCCAGCAGCTTAGGGACAGGGTTGGATGAGCAGTTCTTC.

The chain is built from TRBV5-1 and TRBJ2-5; a possible D gene is TRBD2 (7 bases). Deletions cut 0 bases from V and 5 bases from J, with 14 bases between. CDR1 SGHRS and CDR2 YFSETQ come from the germline V gene. This CDR3 spans 15 amino acids. The CDR3 DNA reads TGCGCCAGCAGCTTGGTCGGGGGGCGGAGGGAGACCCAGTACTTC. It yields the protein CASSLVGGRRETQYF.

The chain employs TRBV19 and TRBJ2-3; D possibly corresponds to TRBD1 (7 bases). Trimming stripped 3 bases from V and 6 bases from J, with 22 bases between. Germline V lookup: CDR1 LNHDA, CDR2 SQIVND (reference sequence). CDR3 length equals 17 residues. The CDR3, as DNA: TGTGCCAGTAGTATGGTATGGAGGGGGCCGTTTCAGGATACGCAGTATTTT. Its protein is CASSMVWRGPFQDTQYF.

This clone was recorded once. This chain links TRBV7-9 with TRBJ2-5; 7 bases fit TRBD2. J gave up 4 bases and V 1 base, and 12 bases lay outside the gene matches. From germline, CDR1 is SEHNR and CDR2 FQNEAQ (reference sequence). The CDR3 is made up of 17 amino acids. The CDR3 spells CASSLERGGTLGETQYF. The CDR3, as DNA: TGTGCCAGCAGCTTAGAAAGGGGAGGGACTCTCGGAGAGACCCAGTACTTC. The full variable domain, with the rest looked up from reference TRBV7-9 and TRBJ2-5, is DTGVSQNPRHKITKRGQNVTFRCDPISEHNRLYWYRQTLGQGPEFLTYFQNEAQLEKSRLLSDRFSAERPKGSFSTLEIQRTEQGDSAMYLCASSLERGGTLGETQYFGPGTRLLVL.

The V call is TRBV28, the J call TRBJ2-1; D is possibly TRBD2 (7 bases). This CDR3 has 13 amino acids. Deletions cut 8 bases from V and 5 bases from J, with 13 bases between. Germline CDR1 is MDHEN and CDR2 is SYDVKM. CDR3 loop: CASGRGGHNEQFF. In nucleotides, the CDR3 is TGTGCCAGCGGGAGGGGGGGTCACAATGAGCAGTTCTTC.

This sequence joins TRBV5-5 and TRBJ1-2; 9 nucleotides match TRBD1. This CDR3 is 14 amino acids long. The V gene end was trimmed by 2 bases and the J gene end by 4 bases; junction bases not matched to a gene: 3. Germline V gene sequence: CDR1 SGHKS, CDR2 YYEKEE (reference sequence). The CDR3 region has the DNA TGTGCCAGCAGCTTAAGGGACAGGGTCTATGGCTACACCTTC. This encodes CASSLRDRVYGYTF.

The chain recombines TRBV4-2 with TRBJ1-1; TRBD1 matches at 8 bases. The CDR3 extends over 12 amino acids. V trimming: 4 bases; J trimming: 7 bases; junction bases outside the gene matches: 2. Germline CDR1 and CDR2: LGHNA and YNFKEQ. In DNA form, the CDR3 reads TGTGCCAGCAGCCCCGGGACAGGTGAAGCTTTCTTT. Its translation: CASSPGTGEAFF.

The gene calls are TRBV20-1 and TRBJ1-4, with 9 bases aligning to TRBD1. V lost 3 bases and J lost 0; bases outside the gene matches: 2. This CDR3 is built from 15 residues. Germline V CDR1 and CDR2: DFQATT, SNEGSKA (reference sequence). CDR3 protein: CSASDRGATNEKLFF. CDR3 nucleotide sequence: TGCAGTGCTAGTGACAGGGGGGCAACTAATGAAAAACTGTTTTTT.

The rearrangement uses TRBV7-2 and TRBJ1-5; possibly TRBD1 for D (5 bases). Germline CDR1 reads SGHTA; CDR2 reads FQGNSA. The V end was cut by 5 bases, the J end by 0 bases, with 8 bases between. CDR3 size: 14 residues. CDR3 sequence reads: CASSVQGSNQPQHF. The CDR3 DNA reads as TGTGCCAGCAGCGTCCAGGGTAGCAATCAGCCCCAGCATTTT.

The chain couples TRBV5-8 to TRBJ2-5, with no clear D. Germline lookup yields CDR1 SGHTS and CDR2 YDEGEE. V shed 4 bases and J shed 5 bases, with 9 bases lying between them. The CDR3 is made up of 12 amino acids. CDR3 nucleotide sequence: TGTGCCAGCAGCCAACTCAGGGAGACCCAGTACTTC. Amino acid sequence: CASSQLRETQYF. The full variable domain, in which reference TRBV5-8 and TRBJ2-5 provide the parts outside the CDR3, is EAGVTQSPTHLIKTRGQQATLRCSPISGHTSVYWYQQALGLGLQFLLWYDEGEERNRGNFPPRFSGRQFPNYSSELNVNALELEDSALYLCASSQLRETQYFGPGTRLLVL.

The gene calls are TRBV24-1 and TRBJ2-5; D may be TRBD1 (6 bases). V was clipped by 9 bases and J by 3 bases, with 13 bases between them. The CDR3 contains 13 residues. In germline, CDR1 is KGHDR, CDR2 SFDVKD. CDR3 amino acids: CATGQGTEETQYF. Written as DNA, the CDR3 is TGTGCCACCGGCCAGGGGACCGAAGAGACCCAGTACTTC.

CDR3 region: CASSSRDRGLEQYF. CDR3 in DNA: TGTGCCAGCAGCTCCCGGGACAGGGGGCTTGAGCAGTACTTC. This rearrangement joins TRBV13 to TRBJ2-7, with 12 bases fitting TRBD1. V trimming: 4 bases; J trimming: 7 bases; junction bases outside the gene matches: 5. The CDR3 loop spans 14 amino acids. From germline, CDR1 is PRHDT and CDR2 FYEKMQ (reference sequence).

The chain links TRBV6-6 to TRBJ1-3, with D perhaps matching TRBD1 (6 bases). From germline, CDR1 is MNHNY and CDR2 SVGAGI (reference sequence). The CDR3 is made up of 15 amino acids. The V and J ends lost 2 bases and 1 base respectively, with 9 bases between them. In DNA, the CDR3 is TGTGCCAGCAGTTACCCTACAGGGTCTGGAAACACCATATATTTT. Translation: CASSYPTGSGNTIYF.

The chain recombines TRBV9 with TRBJ1-4, with TRBD1 identical over 8 bases. V was pared by 2 bases and J by 8 bases, with 5 bases of the junction left unmatched. There are 14 residues in the CDR3. Germline CDR1 is SGDLS and CDR2 is YYNGEE. The CDR3 nucleotides read TGTGCCAGCAGCGTGACAGGGGCAGGAGAAAAACTGTTTTTT. It encodes CASSVTGAGEKLFF.